This TCR beta chain was observed in a study of T cell changes during pregnancy in multiple sclerosis. The repertoire was sequenced with immunoSEQ multiplex PCR; TCRdb's copy has only in-frame clones and lacks some. Among approximately 80,000 clones listed, about 95% were seen once. Germline CDR1 reads SGHAT; CDR2 reads FQNNGV. Trimming took off 0 bases at V and 9 bases at J, with 15 bases between the two ends. The CDR3 spans 15 residues. The material was peripheral blood, obtained in the third trimester of pregnancy. This sequence joins TRBV11-2 and TRBJ2-1; possibly TRBD2 for D (6 bases). This TCR was recovered from a female donor with multiple sclerosis, enrolled in a pregnancy study. Written as DNA, the CDR3 is TGTGCCAGCAGCTTAGAACCCAATGTGGGGGGTGAGCAGTTCTTC. It is translated as CASSLEPNVGGEQFF.